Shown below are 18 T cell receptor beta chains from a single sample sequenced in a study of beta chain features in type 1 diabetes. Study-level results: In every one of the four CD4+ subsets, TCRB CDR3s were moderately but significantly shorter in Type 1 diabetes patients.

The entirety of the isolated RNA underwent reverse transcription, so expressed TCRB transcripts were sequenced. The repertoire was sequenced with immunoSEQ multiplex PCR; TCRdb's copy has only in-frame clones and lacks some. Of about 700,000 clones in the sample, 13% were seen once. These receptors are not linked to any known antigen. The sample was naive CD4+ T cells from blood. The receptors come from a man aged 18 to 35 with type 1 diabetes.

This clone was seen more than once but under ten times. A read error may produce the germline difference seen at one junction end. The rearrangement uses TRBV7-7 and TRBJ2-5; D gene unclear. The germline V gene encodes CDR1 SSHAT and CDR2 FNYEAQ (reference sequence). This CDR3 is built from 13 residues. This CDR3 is CASSLLMQETQYF. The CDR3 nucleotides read TGTGCTAGCAGCCTATTGATGCAGGAGACCCAGTACTTC.

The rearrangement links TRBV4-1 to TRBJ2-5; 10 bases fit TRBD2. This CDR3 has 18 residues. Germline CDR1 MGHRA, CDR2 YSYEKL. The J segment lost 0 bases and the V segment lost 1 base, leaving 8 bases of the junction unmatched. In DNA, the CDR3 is TGCGCCAGCAGCCAAGCCGCAGCGGGGGGGCCCTACCAAGAGACCCAGTACTTC. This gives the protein CASSQAAAGGPYQETQYF.

In nucleotides, the CDR3 is TGTGCCTGGAACCTGGGACAGGGGGACAATCAGCCCCAGCATTTT. Encoded protein: CAWNLGQGDNQPQHF. The chain employs TRBV30 and TRBJ1-5; 11 bases fit TRBD1. This CDR3 comprises 15 residues. The V gene's germline CDR1 is GTSNPN and CDR2 SVGIG (reference sequence). With 4 bases clipped from V and 3 bases from J, the junction kept 5 bases outside the gene matches. Variable domain in full (rest from reference TRBV30 and TRBJ1-5): SQTIHQWPATLVQPVGSPLSLECTVEGTSNPNLYWYRQAAGRGLQLLFYSVGIGQISSEVPQNLSASRPQDRQFILSSKKLLLSDSGFYLCAWNLGQGDNQPQHFGDGTRLSIL.

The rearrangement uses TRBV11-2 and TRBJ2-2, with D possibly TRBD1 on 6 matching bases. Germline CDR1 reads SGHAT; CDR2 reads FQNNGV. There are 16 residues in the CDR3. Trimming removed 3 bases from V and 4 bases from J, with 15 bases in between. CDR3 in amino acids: CASSFPNRAFTGELFF. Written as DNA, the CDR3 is TGTGCCAGCAGCTTCCCAAACAGGGCGTTCACCGGGGAGCTGTTTTTT. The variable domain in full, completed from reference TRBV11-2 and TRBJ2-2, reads EAGVAQSPRYKIIEKRQSVAFWCNPISGHATLYWYQQILGQGPKLLIQFQNNGVVDDSQLPKDRFSAERLKGVDSTLKIQPAKLEDSAVYLCASSFPNRAFTGELFFGEGSRLTVL.

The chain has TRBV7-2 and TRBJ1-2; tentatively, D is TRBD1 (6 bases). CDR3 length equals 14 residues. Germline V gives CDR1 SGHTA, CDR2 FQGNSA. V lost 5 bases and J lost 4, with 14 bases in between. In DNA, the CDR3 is TGTGCCAGCAGCCTCGGACAGCCCTCCTATGGCTACACCTTC. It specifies CASSLGQPSYGYTF.

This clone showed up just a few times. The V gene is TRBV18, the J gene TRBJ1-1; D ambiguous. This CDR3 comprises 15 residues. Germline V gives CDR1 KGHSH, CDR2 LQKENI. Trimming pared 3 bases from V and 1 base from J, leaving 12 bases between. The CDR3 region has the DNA TGTGCCAGCTCACCGGCGAGAAACTGGAACACTGAAGCTTTCTTT. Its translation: CASSPARNWNTEAFF.

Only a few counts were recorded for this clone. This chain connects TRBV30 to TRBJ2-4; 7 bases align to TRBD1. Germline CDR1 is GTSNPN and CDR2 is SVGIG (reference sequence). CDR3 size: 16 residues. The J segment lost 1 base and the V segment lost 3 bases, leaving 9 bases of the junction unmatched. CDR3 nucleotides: TGTGCCTGGAGCCCGGGACAGATAAGGGCCAAAAACATTCAGTACTTC. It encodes CAWSPGQIRAKNIQYF. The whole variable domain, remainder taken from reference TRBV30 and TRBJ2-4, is SQTIHQWPATLVQPVGSPLSLECTVEGTSNPNLYWYRQAAGRGLQLLFYSVGIGQISSEVPQNLSASRPQDRQFILSSKKLLLSDSGFYLCAWSPGQIRAKNIQYFGAGTRLSVL.

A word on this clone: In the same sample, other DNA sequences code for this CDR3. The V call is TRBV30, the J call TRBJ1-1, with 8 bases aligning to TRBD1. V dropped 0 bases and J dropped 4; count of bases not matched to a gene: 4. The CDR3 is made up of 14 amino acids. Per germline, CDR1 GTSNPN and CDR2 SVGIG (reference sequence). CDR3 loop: CAWSVDRGGTEAFF. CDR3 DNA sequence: TGTGCCTGGAGTGTAGACAGGGGAGGCACTGAAGCTTTCTTT.

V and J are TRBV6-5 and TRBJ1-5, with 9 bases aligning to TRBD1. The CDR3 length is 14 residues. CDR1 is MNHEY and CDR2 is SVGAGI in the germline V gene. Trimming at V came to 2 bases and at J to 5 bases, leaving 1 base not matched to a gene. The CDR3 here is CASSYDRGYQPQHF. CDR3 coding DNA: TGTGCCAGCAGTTACGACAGGGGGTATCAGCCCCAGCATTTT.

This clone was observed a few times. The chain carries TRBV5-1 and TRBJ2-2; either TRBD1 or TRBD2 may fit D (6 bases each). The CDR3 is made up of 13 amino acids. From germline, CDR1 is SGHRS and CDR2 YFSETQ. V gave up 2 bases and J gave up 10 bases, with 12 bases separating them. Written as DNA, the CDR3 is TGCGCCAGCAGCTTCTCGGGGGCTGCGGAGCTGTTTTTT. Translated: CASSFSGAAELFF.

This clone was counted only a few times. The CDR3 reads CASTAAGRAGNEKLFF. The CDR3 coding sequence is TGCGCCAGCACCGCCGCGGGAAGGGCCGGGAATGAAAAACTGTTTTTT. The chain has TRBV5-1 and TRBJ1-4; unclear D gene. There are 16 residues in the CDR3. Trimming took off 6 bases at V and 5 bases at J, with 20 bases between the two ends. Germline CDR1 SGHRS, CDR2 YFSETQ.

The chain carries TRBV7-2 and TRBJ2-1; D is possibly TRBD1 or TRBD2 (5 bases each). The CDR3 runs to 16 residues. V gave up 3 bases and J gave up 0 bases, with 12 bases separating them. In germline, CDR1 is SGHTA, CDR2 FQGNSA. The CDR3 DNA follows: TGTGCCAGCAGCTTCCGCAGGGAGAGCTCCTACAATGAGCAGTTCTTC. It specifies CASSFRRESSYNEQFF.

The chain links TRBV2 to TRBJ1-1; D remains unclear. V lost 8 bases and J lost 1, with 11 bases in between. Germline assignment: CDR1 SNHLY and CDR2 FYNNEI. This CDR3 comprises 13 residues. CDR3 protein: CASALDGNTEAFF. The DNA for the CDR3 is TGTGCCAGCGCGCTAGATGGGAACACTGAAGCTTTCTTT.

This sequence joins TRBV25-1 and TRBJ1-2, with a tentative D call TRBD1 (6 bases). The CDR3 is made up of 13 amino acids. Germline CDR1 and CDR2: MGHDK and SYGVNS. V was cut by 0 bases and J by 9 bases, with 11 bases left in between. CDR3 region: CASSEYGGASYTF. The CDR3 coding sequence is TGTGCCAGCAGTGAATATGGGGGGGCAAGCTACACCTTC.

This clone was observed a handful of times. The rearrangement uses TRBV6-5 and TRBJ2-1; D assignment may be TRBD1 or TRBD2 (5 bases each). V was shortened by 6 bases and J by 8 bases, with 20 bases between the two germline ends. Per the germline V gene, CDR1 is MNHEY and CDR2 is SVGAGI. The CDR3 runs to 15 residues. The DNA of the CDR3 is TGTGCCAGCAGATACGTTGGGGGTTTCGTGGATGAGCAGTTCTTC. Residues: CASRYVGGFVDEQFF.

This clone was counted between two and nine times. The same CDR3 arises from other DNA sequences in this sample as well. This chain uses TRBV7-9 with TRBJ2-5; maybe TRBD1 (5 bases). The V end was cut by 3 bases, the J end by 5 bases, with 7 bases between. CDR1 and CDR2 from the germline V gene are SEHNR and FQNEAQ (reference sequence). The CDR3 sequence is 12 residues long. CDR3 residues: CASSFTGETQYF. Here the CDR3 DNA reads TGTGCCAGCAGCTTTACAGGCGAGACCCAGTACTTC. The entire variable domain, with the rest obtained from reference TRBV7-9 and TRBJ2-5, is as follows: DTGVSQNPRHKITKRGQNVTFRCDPISEHNRLYWYRQTLGQGPEFLTYFQNEAQLEKSRLLSDRFSAERPKGSFSTLEIQRTEQGDSAMYLCASSFTGETQYFGPGTRLLVL.

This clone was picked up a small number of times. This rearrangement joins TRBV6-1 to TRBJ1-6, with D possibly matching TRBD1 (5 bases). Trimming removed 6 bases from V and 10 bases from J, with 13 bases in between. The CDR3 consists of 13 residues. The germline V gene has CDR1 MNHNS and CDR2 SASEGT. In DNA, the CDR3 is TGTGCCAGCAGACCACCAGGGTTGTCACCCCTCCACTTT. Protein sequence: CASRPPGLSPLHF.

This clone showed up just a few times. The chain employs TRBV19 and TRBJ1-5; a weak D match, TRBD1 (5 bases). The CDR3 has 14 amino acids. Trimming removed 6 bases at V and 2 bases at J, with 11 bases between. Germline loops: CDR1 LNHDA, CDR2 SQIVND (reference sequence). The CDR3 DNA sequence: TGTGCCAGTAGCACATCGGGGGGCAATCAGCCCCAGCATTTT. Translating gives CASSTSGGNQPQHF.